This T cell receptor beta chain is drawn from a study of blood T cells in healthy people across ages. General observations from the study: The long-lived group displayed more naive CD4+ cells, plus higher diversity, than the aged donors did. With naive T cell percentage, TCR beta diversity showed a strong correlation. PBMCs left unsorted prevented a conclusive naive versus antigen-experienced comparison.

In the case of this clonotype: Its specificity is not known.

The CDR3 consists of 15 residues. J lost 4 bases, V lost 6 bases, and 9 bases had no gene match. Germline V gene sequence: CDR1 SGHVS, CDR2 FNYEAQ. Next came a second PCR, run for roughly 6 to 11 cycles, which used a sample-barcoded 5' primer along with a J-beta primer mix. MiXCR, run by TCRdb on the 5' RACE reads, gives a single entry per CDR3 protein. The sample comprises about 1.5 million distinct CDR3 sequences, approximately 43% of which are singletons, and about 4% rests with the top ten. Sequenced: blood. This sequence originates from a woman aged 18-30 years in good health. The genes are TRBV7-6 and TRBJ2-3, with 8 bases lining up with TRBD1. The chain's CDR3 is CASSGQGRFSDTQYF. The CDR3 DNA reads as TGTGCCAGCAGTGGACAGGGCCGATTTTCAGATACGCAGTATTTT.